The clone carrying this T cell receptor (beta chain) was seen repeatedly, ten times or more. Its target is unknown. The time point is: newly diagnosed GD, antithyroid drugs for less than 3 months. PBMCs provided the RNA from which the TCR library was made. According to the study, TCR beta libraries were built with iRepertoire HTBI primers and CDR3-region Arm-PCR. TCRdb itself ran the multiplex PCR reads through MiXCR, one entry per CDR3 protein. The sample lists 400,000 to 500,000 distinct CDR3 sequences; 14% were seen once. This sample stems from a study of regulatory T cells in long-lasting Graves disease. Study-wide findings and caveats: Relative to new patients (966), persistent patients exhibited greater sharing of public clonotypes (about 3,000).

The CDR3 totals 13 residues. Trimming pared 6 bases from V and 4 bases from J, leaving 12 bases between. Per the germline V gene, CDR1 is SGHAT and CDR2 is FQDESV (reference sequence). The same specimen was also included in a second study, on T cells in Graves' hyperthyroidism and ophthalmopathy. As that study records: Exclusion of a patient resulted from uncontrolled infection, other autoimmune disease, pregnancy or lactation. Clonotypes that were expanded in thyroid above 0.001 mostly appeared in blood too.

Sequencing used peripheral blood mononuclear cells (PBMCs), obtained at new diagnosis, from a patient treated with antithyroid drugs. This TCR came from a woman aged 45-65 years with Graves disease. This chain uses TRBV11-1 with TRBJ1-1, with D tentatively TRBD1 (5 bases). The chain's CDR3 is CASRPQGGTEAFF. CDR3 coding DNA: TGTGCCAGCAGGCCCCAGGGTGGCACTGAAGCTTTCTTT.